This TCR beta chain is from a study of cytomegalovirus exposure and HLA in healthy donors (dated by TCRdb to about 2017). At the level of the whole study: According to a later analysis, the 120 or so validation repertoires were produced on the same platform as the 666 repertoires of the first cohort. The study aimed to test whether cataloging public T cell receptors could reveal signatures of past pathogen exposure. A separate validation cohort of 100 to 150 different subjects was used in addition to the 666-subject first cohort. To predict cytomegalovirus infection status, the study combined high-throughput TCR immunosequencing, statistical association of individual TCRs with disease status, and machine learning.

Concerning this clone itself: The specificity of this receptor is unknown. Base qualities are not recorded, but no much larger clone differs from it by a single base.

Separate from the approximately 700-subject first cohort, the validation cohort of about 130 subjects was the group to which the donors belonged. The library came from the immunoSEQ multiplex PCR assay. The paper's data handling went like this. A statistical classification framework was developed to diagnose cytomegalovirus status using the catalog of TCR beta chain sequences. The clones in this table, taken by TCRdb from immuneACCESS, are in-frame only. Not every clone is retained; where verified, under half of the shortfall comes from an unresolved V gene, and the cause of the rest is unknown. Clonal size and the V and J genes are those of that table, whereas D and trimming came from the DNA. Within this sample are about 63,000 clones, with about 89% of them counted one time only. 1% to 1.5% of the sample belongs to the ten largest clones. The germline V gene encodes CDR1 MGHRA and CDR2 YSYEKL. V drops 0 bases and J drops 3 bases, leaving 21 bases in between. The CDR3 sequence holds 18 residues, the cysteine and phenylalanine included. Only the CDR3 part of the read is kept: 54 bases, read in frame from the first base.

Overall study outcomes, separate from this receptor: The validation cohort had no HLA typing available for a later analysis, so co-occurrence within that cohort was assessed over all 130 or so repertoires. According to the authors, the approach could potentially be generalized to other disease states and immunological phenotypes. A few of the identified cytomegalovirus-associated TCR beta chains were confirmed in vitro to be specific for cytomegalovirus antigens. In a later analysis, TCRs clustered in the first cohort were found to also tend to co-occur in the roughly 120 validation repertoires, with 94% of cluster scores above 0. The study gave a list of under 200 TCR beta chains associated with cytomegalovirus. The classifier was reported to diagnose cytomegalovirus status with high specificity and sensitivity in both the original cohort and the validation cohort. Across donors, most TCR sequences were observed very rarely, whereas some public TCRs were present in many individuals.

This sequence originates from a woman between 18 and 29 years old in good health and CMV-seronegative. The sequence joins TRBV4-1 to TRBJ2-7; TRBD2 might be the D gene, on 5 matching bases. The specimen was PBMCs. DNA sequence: TGCGCCAGCAGCCAAGACCCTGTTAGCGCCAGGTTAGGCTACGAGCAGTACTTC. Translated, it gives CASSQDPVSARLGYEQYF.